The source of this TCR delta chain is a study of γδ T cells in repeated Plasmodium falciparum infection. TCRdb reprocessed the multiplex PCR reads using CATT. The table records some 51,000 delta-chain clones, around 2% of them present only once. This clone turned up a few times. A single base is all that separates this from a far larger clone, so a read error is likely. Other DNA variants within this sample encode the same CDR3. The sample consisted of gamma-delta T cells from blood. This TCR derives from a pool of human donors (malaria-infected and uninfected, not separated).

DNA of the CDR3: TGTGCTCTTGGGGCATCGCCCCATGATAAACTCATCTTT. Protein: CALGASPHDKLIF. V gene TRDV1 combines with J gene TRDJ1; the D is unclear. No J segment appears in TCRdb, so it was assigned here by matching the sequence to germline. The CDR3 runs 13 residues. Looked up from germline, CDR1 is TSWWSYY and CDR2 is QGS. V was cut by 4 bases and J by 5 bases, with 11 bases left in between.